The clone carrying this TCR beta chain occurred a few times. What it binds is not known. The sample belongs to a study of blood T cells in healthy people across ages. Study-level information: Roughly one uniquely barcoded beta molecule per two T cells was captured.

The use of a sample-barcoded 5' primer and a J-beta primer mix characterized a second PCR of roughly 6 to 11 cycles. TCRdb called the 5' RACE reads again in MiXCR, with one record for every CDR3 protein. The repertoire includes about 640,000 distinct CDR3 sequences, roughly 53% of them detected once, and about two fifths sits in the top ten. Study outcomes and limitations: Age brought a roughly linear fall in TCR beta diversity measured per million T cells.

The CDR3 loop spans 16 amino acids. Unmatched junction bases numbered 11, after V lost 4 bases and J lost 5 bases. Per the germline V gene, CDR1 is SGHDT and CDR2 is YYEEEE. PBMCs numbering at least 6 million were isolated per sample. This sequence joins TRBV5-6 and TRBJ2-5, with 10 bases aligning to TRBD1. Sequenced material: blood. The TCR comes from a man aged 55-75 years in good health. CDR3 region: CASSQGQGPRQETQYF. CDR3 nucleotides: TGTGCCAGCAGCCAGGGACAGGGGCCTAGACAGGAGACCCAGTACTTC.